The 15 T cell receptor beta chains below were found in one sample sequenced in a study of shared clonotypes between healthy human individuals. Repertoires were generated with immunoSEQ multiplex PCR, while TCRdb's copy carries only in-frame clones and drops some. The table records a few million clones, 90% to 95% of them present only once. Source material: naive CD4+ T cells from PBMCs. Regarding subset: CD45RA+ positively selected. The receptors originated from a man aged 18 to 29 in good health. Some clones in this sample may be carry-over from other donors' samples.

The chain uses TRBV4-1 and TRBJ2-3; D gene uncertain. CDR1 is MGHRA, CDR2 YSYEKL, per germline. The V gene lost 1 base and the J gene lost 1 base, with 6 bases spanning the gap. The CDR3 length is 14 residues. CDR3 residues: CASSQGGRTDTQYF. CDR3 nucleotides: TGCGCCAGCAGCCAAGGTGGGCGCACAGATACGCAGTATTTT.

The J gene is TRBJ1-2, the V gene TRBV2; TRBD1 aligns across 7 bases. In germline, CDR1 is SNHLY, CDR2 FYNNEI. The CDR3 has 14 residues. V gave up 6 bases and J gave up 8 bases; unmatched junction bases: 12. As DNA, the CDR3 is TGTGCCAGCAGGGGGGGACAGCGGGTTTACGGCTACACCTTC. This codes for CASRGGQRVYGYTF. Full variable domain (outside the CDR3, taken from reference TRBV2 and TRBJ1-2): EPEVTQTPSHQVTQMGQEVILRCVPISNHLYFYWYRQILGQKVEFLVSFYNNEISEKSEIFDDQFSVERPDGSNFTLKIRSTKLEDSAMYFCASRGGQRVYGYTFGSGTRLTVV.

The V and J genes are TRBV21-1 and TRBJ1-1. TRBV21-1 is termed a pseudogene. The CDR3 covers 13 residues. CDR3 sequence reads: CASSPGGPGEAFF. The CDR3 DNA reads TGTGCCAGCAGCCCCGGAGGGCCCGGTGAAGCTTTCTTT.

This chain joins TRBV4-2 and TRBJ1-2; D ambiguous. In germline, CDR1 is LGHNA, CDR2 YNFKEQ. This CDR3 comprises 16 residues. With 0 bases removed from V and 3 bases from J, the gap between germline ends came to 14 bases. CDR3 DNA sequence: TGTGCCAGCAGCCAAGATGACGCAAGTAAACACTATGGCTACACCTTC. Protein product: CASSQDDASKHYGYTF.

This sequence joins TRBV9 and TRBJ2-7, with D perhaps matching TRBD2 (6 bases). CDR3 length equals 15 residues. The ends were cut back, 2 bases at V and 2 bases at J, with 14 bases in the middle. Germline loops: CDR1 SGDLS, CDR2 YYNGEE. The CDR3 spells CASSVGGTETYEQYF. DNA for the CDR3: TGTGCCAGCAGCGTGGGCGGGACGGAGACCTACGAGCAGTACTTC.

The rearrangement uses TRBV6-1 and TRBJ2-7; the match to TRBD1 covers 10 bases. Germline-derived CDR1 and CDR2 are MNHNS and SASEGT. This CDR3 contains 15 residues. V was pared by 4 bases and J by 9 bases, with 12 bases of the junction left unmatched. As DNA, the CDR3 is TGTGCCAGCAGTGCAGCCGGGACAGGGGTTCAAGGGCAGTACTTC. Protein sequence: CASSAAGTGVQGQYF.

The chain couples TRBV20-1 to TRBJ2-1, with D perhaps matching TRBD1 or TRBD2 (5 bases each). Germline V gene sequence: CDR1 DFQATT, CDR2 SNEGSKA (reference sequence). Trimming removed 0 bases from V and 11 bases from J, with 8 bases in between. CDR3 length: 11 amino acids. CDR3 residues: CSARDREKQFF. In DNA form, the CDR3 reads TGCAGTGCTAGAGACAGGGAGAAGCAGTTCTTC.

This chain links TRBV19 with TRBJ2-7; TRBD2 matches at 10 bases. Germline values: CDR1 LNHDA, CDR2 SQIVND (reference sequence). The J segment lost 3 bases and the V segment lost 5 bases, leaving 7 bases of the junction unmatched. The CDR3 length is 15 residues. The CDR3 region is CASSQGLAGVYEQYF. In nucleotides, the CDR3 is TGTGCCAGTAGTCAGGGGCTAGCGGGAGTCTACGAGCAGTACTTC. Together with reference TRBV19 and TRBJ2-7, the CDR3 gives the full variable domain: DGGITQSPKYLFRKEGQNVTLSCEQNLNHDAMYWYRQDPGQGLRLIYYSQIVNDFQKGDIAEGYSVSREKKESFPLTVTSAQKNPTAFYLCASSQGLAGVYEQYFGPGTRLTVT.

As DNA, the CDR3 is TGTGCCAGCAGCCAAAGCGGGAGTTACGTTTGGGGGGAGCTGTTTTTT. This codes for CASSQSGSYVWGELFF. This rearrangement joins TRBV4-2 to TRBJ2-2, with 8 bases identical to TRBD2. The length of the CDR3 is 16 residues. V lost 2 bases, J lost 8 bases, and 10 bases stayed unmatched. Germline-derived CDR1 and CDR2 are LGHNA and YNFKEQ.

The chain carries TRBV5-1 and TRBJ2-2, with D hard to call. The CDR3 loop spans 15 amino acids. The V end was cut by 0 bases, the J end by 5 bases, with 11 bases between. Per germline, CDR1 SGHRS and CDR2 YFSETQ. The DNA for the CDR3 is TGCGCCAGCAGCTTGGTCTTGAGGATGACCGGGGAGCTGTTTTTT. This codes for CASSLVLRMTGELFF.

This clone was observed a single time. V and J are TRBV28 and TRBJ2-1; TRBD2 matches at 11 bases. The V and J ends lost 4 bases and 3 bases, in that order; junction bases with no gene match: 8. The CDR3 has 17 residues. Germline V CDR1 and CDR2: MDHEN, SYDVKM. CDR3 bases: TGTGCCAGCAGTTCGTCGCTAGCGGGGGGAGTCTACAATGAGCAGTTCTTC. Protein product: CASSSSLAGGVYNEQFF.

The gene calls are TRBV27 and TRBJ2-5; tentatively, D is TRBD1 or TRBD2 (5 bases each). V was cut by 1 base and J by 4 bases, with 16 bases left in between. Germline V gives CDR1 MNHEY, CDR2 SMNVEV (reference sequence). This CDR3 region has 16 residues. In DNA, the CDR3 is TGTGCCAGCAGTTTATATCATCCGGGGCAGGGAGAGACCCAGTACTTC. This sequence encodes CASSLYHPGQGETQYF.

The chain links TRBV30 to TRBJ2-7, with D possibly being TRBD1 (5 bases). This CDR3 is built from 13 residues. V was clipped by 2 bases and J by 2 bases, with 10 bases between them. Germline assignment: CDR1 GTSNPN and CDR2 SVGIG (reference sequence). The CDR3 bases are TGTGCCTGGAGTAAGGGGATGGCCTACGAGCAGTACTTC. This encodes CAWSKGMAYEQYF.

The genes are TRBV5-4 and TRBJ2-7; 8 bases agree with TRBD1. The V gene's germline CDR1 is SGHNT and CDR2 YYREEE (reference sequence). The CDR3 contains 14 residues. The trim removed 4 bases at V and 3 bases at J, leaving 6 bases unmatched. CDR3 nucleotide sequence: TGTGCCAGCAGCCGAATAGGACAGGGCTACGAGCAGTACTTC. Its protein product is CASSRIGQGYEQYF.

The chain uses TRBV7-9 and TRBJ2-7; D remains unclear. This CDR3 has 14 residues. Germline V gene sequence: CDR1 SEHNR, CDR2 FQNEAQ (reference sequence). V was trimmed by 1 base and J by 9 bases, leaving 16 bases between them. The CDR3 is CASSLDVVGSGQYF. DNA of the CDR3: TGTGCCAGCAGCTTAGATGTGGTGGGGTCGGGGCAGTACTTC.